This T cell receptor (beta chain) was sequenced during a study of human T cells and chemical hapten exposure. The time point: patch test 2, 6 weeks after DPC sensitization. Treatment here: therapeutic diphenylcyclopropenone sensitization with weekly scalp DPC. Trimming at V came to 5 bases and at J to 4 bases, leaving 13 bases not matched to a gene. The CDR3 contains 17 residues. Looked up from germline, CDR1 is MNHEY and CDR2 is SMNVEV (reference sequence). TCRdb processed the RACE reads anew with MiXCR; each CDR3 protein has one entry. The table shows fewer than 100,000 distinct CDR3 sequences, with 9.3% occurring only once.

The input for sequencing was whole blood, taken in connection with sensitization to the hapten diphenylcyclopropenone (DPC). This sequence originates from a woman in her thirties or forties with alopecia areata. Some clones in this sample may be carry-over from other donors' samples. This rearrangement joins TRBV27 to TRBJ2-1; 8 nucleotides match TRBD1. The CDR3 region has the DNA TGTGCCAGCAGTCCCGCCGGCCGGGACAGGATATACAATGAGCAGTTCTTC. Protein: CASSPAGRDRIYNEQFF.